The 20 T cell receptor beta chains given below trace back to one sample, sequenced in a study of T cell repertoires in aging, cancer and after chemotherapy. A mixed TRB-A/B primer pool amplified rearranged TRB by multiplex touch-down PCR. TCRdb processed the multiplex PCR reads anew with MiXCR; each CDR3 protein has one entry. There are over a thousand distinct CDR3 sequences in the sample; less than 45% occur only once, and approximately 10% lies in the top ten. Peripheral blood genomic DNA, not sorted cells or RNA, was the template. The sequenced sample consisted of blood. Every receptor here comes from a human donor with a solid tumor.

On this clonotype: Relative to the germline gene, one junction end is altered; a read error may explain this. This chain links TRBV7-9 with TRBJ2-5; 8 nucleotides align to TRBD1. The V gene's germline CDR1 is SEHNR and CDR2 FQNEAQ (reference sequence). The length of the CDR3 is 16 residues. This CDR3 is CASSWGTGQGQETQYF. The CDR3 nucleotides are TGCGCCAGCAGCTGGGGCACAGGACAGGGCCAAGAGACCCAGTACTTC.

This clonotype was seen a handful of times. V usage is TRBV30 and J usage is TRBJ1-5, with a weak D call TRBD1 (5 bases). The CDR3 consists of 13 residues. Germline V lookup: CDR1 GTSNPN, CDR2 SVGIG (reference sequence). V was cut by 8 bases and J by 4 bases, with 15 bases left in between. CDR3 sequence reads: CAANRDGNQPQHF. The CDR3 nucleotides read TGTGCCGCGAACCGGGACGGAAATCAGCCCCAGCATTTT.

The J gene is TRBJ1-6, the V gene TRBV6-5; 9 nucleotides line up with TRBD1. CDR3 length: 14 amino acids. The germline V gene has CDR1 MNHEY and CDR2 SVGAGI. J gave up 9 bases and V 4 bases, and 4 bases lay outside the gene matches. As DNA, the CDR3 is TGTGCCAGCAGTTCCGACAGGGGGAGTTCACCCCTCCACTTT. Its protein product is CASSSDRGSSPLHF.

J is TRBJ1-1 and V is TRBV7-3, with no clear D. V dropped 5 bases and J dropped 1 base, with 8 bases sitting between them. The germline CDR1 and CDR2 sequences are SGHTA and FQGTGA. The CDR3 extends over 13 amino acids. The CDR3 spells CASSKDGNTEAFF. The CDR3 DNA follows: TGTGCCAGCAGCAAGGACGGGAACACTGAAGCTTTCTTT. The full variable domain, in which reference TRBV7-3 and TRBJ1-1 provide the parts outside the CDR3, is GAGVSQTPSNKVTEKGKYVELRCDPISGHTALYWYRQSLGQGPEFLIYFQGTGAADDSGLPNDRFFAVRPEGSVSTLKIQRTERGDSAVYLCASSKDGNTEAFFGQGTRLTVV.

The CDR3 loop reads CASSPSRGSTEAFF. Here the CDR3 DNA reads TGTGCCAGCTCACCGAGCAGGGGGAGCACTGAAGCTTTCTTT. This chain joins TRBV18 and TRBJ1-1; 7 nucleotides align to TRBD1. With V trimmed by 3 bases and J by 4 bases, 5 bases remained unmatched. This CDR3 spans 14 amino acids. Germline CDR1 KGHSH, CDR2 LQKENI.

This clonotype was seen a single time. At one end, the junction sequence differs from germline, possibly due to a read error. The rearrangement links TRBV15 to TRBJ1-4; D remains unclear. CDR1 and CDR2 from the germline V gene are LNHNV and YYDKDF (reference sequence). CDR3 size: 10 residues. The CDR3 sequence: CSTSREKLFF. The DNA of the CDR3 is TGTTCCACCAGCAGAGAAAAACTGTTCTTT.

The rearrangement links TRBV5-4 to TRBJ2-1; 7 bases line up with TRBD1. After removal of 5 bases from V and 8 bases from J, the junction contained 7 bases not matched to a gene. CDR3 length: 13 amino acids. Looked up from germline, CDR1 is SGHNT and CDR2 is YYREEE (reference sequence). CDR3 bases: TGTGCCAGCAGGTCCGACAGGGTCCATGAGCAGTTCTTC. Protein product: CASRSDRVHEQFF.

This clonotype is labeled large. The CDR3 sequence: CSARDLQGYNEQFF. The CDR3 region has the DNA TGCAGTGCTAGAGATCTACAGGGTTACAATGAGCAGTTCTTC. The chain employs TRBV20-1 and TRBJ2-1; possible D gene TRBD1, 6 bases. Trimming took off 0 bases at V and 4 bases at J, with 10 bases between the two ends. The CDR3 extends over 14 amino acids. The germline gives CDR1 DFQATT, CDR2 SNEGSKA (reference sequence).

This clonotype came up a few times. The chain is built from TRBV6-6 and TRBJ2-5, with a tentative D call TRBD1 (6 bases). V lost 5 bases to trimming and J lost 4 bases, with 8 bases between them. The CDR3 has 12 amino acids. Germline V gives CDR1 MNHNY, CDR2 SVGAGI (reference sequence). The CDR3 nucleotides are TGTGCCAGCAGTAAGGGGGTAGAGACCCAGTACTTC. Translated: CASSKGVETQYF.

The gene calls are TRBV7-2 and TRBJ2-2; 8 bases agree with TRBD1. J was trimmed by 5 bases and V by 8 bases; bases with no gene match: 7. The CDR3 spans 14 residues. Germline values: CDR1 SGHTA, CDR2 FQGNSA. In DNA form, the CDR3 reads TGTGCCAGCGGACGACAGGGGTGGACCGGGGAGCTGTTTTTT. It is translated as CASGRQGWTGELFF.

The chain couples TRBV6-5 to TRBJ1-2; D is perhaps TRBD1 (5 bases). The CDR3 sequence is 16 residues long. Germline CDR1 is MNHEY and CDR2 is SVGAGI. V shed 7 bases and J shed 8 bases, with 26 bases lying between them. In DNA form, the CDR3 reads TGTGCCAGCACCCAAGGGGCAGGGAATGGATTTTACGGCTACACCTTC. Protein product: CASTQGAGNGFYGYTF.

On this clonotype: No conserved phenylalanine or tryptophan ends this CDR3, so it is likely a read error. V gene TRBV12-3 or TRBV12-4 combines with J gene TRBJ1-6; D perhaps matches TRBD1 (5 bases). Trimming removed 6 bases at V and 10 bases at J, with 16 bases between. CDR3 length: 14 residues. The CDR3 spells CASSTGTSLSPLHL. In DNA, the CDR3 is TGTGCCAGCAGCACCGGGACGAGCCTATCACCCCTCCACCTT.

Points on this clonotype: The junction differs from germline at one of its ends, possibly a read error. This chain uses TRBV5-1 with TRBJ2-1; D is unresolved. From germline, CDR1 is SGHRS and CDR2 YFSETQ. The CDR3 runs to 14 residues. DNA for the CDR3: TGTGCCAGCAGCTTCTTTACCGAGAAAAATGAGCAGTTCTTC. This encodes CASSFFTEKNEQFF.

A few counts support this clonotype. The rearrangement joins TRBV6-9 to TRBJ2-7, with TRBD2 as a possible D gene (6 bases). The germline V gene encodes CDR1 MNHGY and CDR2 SVAAGI. V lost 7 bases and J lost 1, with 17 bases in between. The CDR3 covers 15 residues. CDR3 sequence (DNA): TGTGCCAGCACGCTTGAGGAGGGTCAATCCTACGAGCAGTACTTC. Its protein is CASTLEEGQSYEQYF.

The chain couples TRBV5-4 to TRBJ1-2; no definite D call. V was clipped by 4 bases and J by 8 bases, with 15 bases between them. The CDR3 covers 13 residues. The germline V gene has CDR1 SGHNT and CDR2 YYREEE (reference sequence). This CDR3 reads CASSVGGPGGYTF. In DNA form, the CDR3 reads TGTGCCAGCAGCGTCGGAGGCCCAGGCGGCTACACCTTC.

J is TRBJ1-2 and V is TRBV20-1; D might be TRBD1 (5 bases). The CDR3 runs 14 residues. The V and J ends lost 3 bases and 8 bases respectively, with 19 bases between them. Germline V gene lookup returns CDR1 DFQATT and CDR2 SNEGSKA (reference sequence). CDR3 nucleotide sequence: TGCAGTGCTAGCCCAATAGTTGGGGCGCCCGGCTACACCTTC. Amino acid sequence: CSASPIVGAPGYTF.

This clonotype has more than one count but fewer than ten. This rearrangement joins TRBV7-2 to TRBJ2-1; D could derive from TRBD1 or TRBD2 (5 bases each). V gave up 3 bases and J gave up 5 bases, with 11 bases separating them. CDR1 and CDR2 (germline): SGHTA, FQGNSA. There are 14 residues in the CDR3. The CDR3 DNA sequence: TGTGCCAGCAGCTTCCGGGACGGTGACAATGAGCAGTTCTTC. This encodes CASSFRDGDNEQFF.

This clonotype was recorded only once. This chain uses TRBV20-1 with TRBJ2-5, with TRBD2 matching 13 bases. Looked up from germline, CDR1 is DFQATT and CDR2 is SNEGSKA (reference sequence). The junction had 7 bases not matched to a gene; V was cut back by 4 bases and J by 8 bases. The CDR3 contains 14 residues. CDR3 region: CSAIRLAGGGTQYF. The CDR3 DNA sequence: TGCAGTGCTATCAGACTAGCGGGAGGCGGTACCCAGTACTTC.

The rearrangement uses TRBV4-3 and TRBJ2-2; D gene ambiguous. CDR3 length: 17 amino acids. V lost 0 bases to trimming and J lost 4 bases, with 15 bases between them. Germline V gene lookup returns CDR1 LGHNA and CDR2 YSLEER. DNA for the CDR3: TGCGCCAGCAGCCAAGAGGGTATTCGCATCGGCACCGGGGAGCTGTTTTTT. Protein product: CASSQEGIRIGTGELFF.

By share, this clonotype ranks as large (0.1 to 1%). The chain has TRBV6-6 and TRBJ2-6; either TRBD1 or TRBD2 may fit D (5 bases each). CDR3 length: 15 amino acids. The germline CDR1 and CDR2 sequences are MNHNY and SVGAGI (reference sequence). Between the trimmed V and J ends, which lost 7 bases and 2 bases, there was a span of 12 bases. The CDR3 sequence is CASTGMRAGANVLTF. CDR3 DNA: TGTGCCAGCACAGGGATGAGGGCTGGGGCCAACGTCCTGACTTTC.